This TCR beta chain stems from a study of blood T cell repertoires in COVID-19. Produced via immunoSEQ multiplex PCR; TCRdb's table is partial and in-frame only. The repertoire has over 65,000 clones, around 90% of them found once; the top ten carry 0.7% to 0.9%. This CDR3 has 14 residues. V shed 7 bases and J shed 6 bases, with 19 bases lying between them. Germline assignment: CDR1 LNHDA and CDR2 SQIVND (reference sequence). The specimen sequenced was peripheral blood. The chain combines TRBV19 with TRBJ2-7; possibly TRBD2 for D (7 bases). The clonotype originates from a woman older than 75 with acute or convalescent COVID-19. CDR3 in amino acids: CASTCWGGASEQYF. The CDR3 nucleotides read TGTGCCAGTACGTGCTGGGGGGGGGCCTCCGAGCAGTACTTC.